This TCR beta chain originates from a study of cytomegalovirus exposure and HLA in healthy donors. Findings and limits, study-wide: In all likelihood, a cluster of highly shared sequence variants was a sequencing artifact. Researchers reported in a later analysis that a missense DCLRE1C variant was tied to TCR beta V- and J-gene trimming. The dataset shows that most TCR sequences were rare, while some public TCRs occurred in many donors.

The PCR used 60 Vbeta and 13 Jbeta primers. Repertoires were generated with immunoSEQ multiplex PCR, while TCRdb's copy carries only in-frame clones and drops some. Of approximately 240,000 clones listed, 75% to 85% are singletons. A remark on this clone: Its antigen remains unidentified.

The CDR3 has 12 residues. Germline V gives CDR1 SGHTS, CDR2 YDEGEE. Between the trimmed V and J ends, which lost 4 bases and 1 base, there was a span of 5 bases. The receptor comes from an older woman in good health and CMV-seropositive. This sequence joins TRBV5-8 and TRBJ1-1; no reliable D call. Sequences were obtained from PBMCs. The CDR3 DNA sequence: TGTGCCAGCAGCCCGAGGAACACTGAAGCTTTCTTT. Protein: CASSPRNTEAFF.